A single sample gave rise to the 32 T cell receptor beta chains below, sequenced in a study of T-cell reconstitution after alpha-beta-depleted transplantation in children. Preparation of the TCRbeta library used unique molecular identifiers. MiXCR, run by TCRdb on the PCR reads, gives a single entry per CDR3 protein. Here the sample spans 780,000 or so distinct CDR3 sequences, 16% being singletons. This material consisted of PBMCs, mostly from graft donor cells, taken 360 days after TCRalphabeta/CD19-depleted stem cell transplant. The receptors were sampled from a male patient aged 5 to 17 who had a stem cell transplant for acute lymphoblastic leukemia, so the T cells may come from the graft donor.

This clonotype occurred many times. J is TRBJ1-1 and V is TRBV2, with TRBD1 matching 10 bases. Germline V gene lookup returns CDR1 SNHLY and CDR2 FYNNEI. V trimming: 6 bases; J trimming: 0 bases; junction bases outside the gene matches: 4. The CDR3 totals 15 residues. CDR3 in amino acids: CASRGTGAMNTEAFF. DNA for the CDR3: TGTGCCAGCAGGGGGACAGGGGCCATGAACACTGAAGCTTTCTTT.

The J gene is TRBJ1-2, the V gene TRBV5-1, with a possible D match to TRBD1 (6 bases). Deletions cut 3 bases from V and 4 bases from J, with 19 bases between. CDR3 size: 16 residues. The germline V gene encodes CDR1 SGHRS and CDR2 YFSETQ. Here the CDR3 reads CASSSFRTVPPYGYTF. For the CDR3, the DNA is TGCGCCAGCAGCTCGTTCCGGACAGTCCCTCCCTATGGCTACACCTTC.

Only a few counts were recorded for this clonotype. The J gene is TRBJ2-7, the V gene TRBV5-1; 8 bases agree with TRBD1. V was pared by 4 bases and J by 5 bases, with 8 bases of the junction left unmatched. CDR1 is SGHRS, CDR2 YFSETQ, per germline. The length of the CDR3 is 14 residues. CDR3 bases: TGCGCCAGCAGCCTACAAGACAGGGGCCACGAGCAGTACTTC. Amino acid sequence: CASSLQDRGHEQYF.

The chain joins TRBV6-5 to TRBJ2-2; TRBD2 is a possible D gene (5 bases). V lost 1 base and J lost 4, with 10 bases in between. CDR1 is MNHEY and CDR2 is SVGAGI in the germline V gene. The CDR3 loop spans 15 amino acids. This CDR3 is CASSYFVEGTGELFF. The DNA of the CDR3 is TGTGCCAGCAGTTACTTCGTCGAGGGCACCGGGGAGCTGTTTTTT.

This clonotype appeared many times. V and J are TRBV20-1 and TRBJ2-3; 12 bases map to TRBD2. This CDR3 contains 14 residues. Germline lookup yields CDR1 DFQATT and CDR2 SNEGSKA (reference sequence). The CDR3 sequence: CSPLAGGSTDTQYF. The CDR3, as DNA: TGCAGCCCCCTAGCGGGAGGGAGCACAGATACGCAGTATTTT.

This clonotype was recorded a few times. The chain is built from TRBV4-1 and TRBJ2-7; D gene ambiguous. The CDR3 is 17 amino acids. CDR1 is MGHRA and CDR2 is YSYEKL in the germline V gene. Deletions cut 1 base from V and 3 bases from J, with 19 bases between. For the CDR3, the DNA is TGCGCCAGCAGCCAAGTGATTTCTTCGTGGGTCGGCTACGAGCAGTACTTC. Amino acid sequence: CASSQVISSWVGYEQYF.

This clonotype was seen only a few times. The chain couples TRBV4-1 to TRBJ2-7; D remains ambiguous. Trimming left V 1 base short and J 3 bases short, with 7 bases between. The CDR3 loop spans 13 amino acids. The germline V gene encodes CDR1 MGHRA and CDR2 YSYEKL. The CDR3 protein is CASSQASHYEQYF. In nucleotides, the CDR3 is TGCGCCAGCAGCCAAGCTAGTCACTACGAGCAGTACTTC.

The chain joins TRBV11-1 to TRBJ2-1; 10 bases fit TRBD2. V lost 6 bases and J lost 2; bases outside the gene matches: 22. The CDR3 loop spans 21 amino acids. Germline V gene sequence: CDR1 SGHAT, CDR2 FQDESV (reference sequence). CDR3 coding DNA: TGTGCCAGCAGTCCCCGGTTAGATAGCGGGAGGACGTGGGGGACCTACAATGAGCAGTTCTTC. Residues: CASSPRLDSGRTWGTYNEQFF.

This clonotype was seen more than once but under ten times. This rearrangement joins TRBV7-9 to TRBJ2-4; D might be TRBD2 (7 bases). V was clipped by 8 bases and J by 5 bases, with 10 bases between them. This CDR3 region has 12 residues. The germline V gene encodes CDR1 SEHNR and CDR2 FQNEAQ (reference sequence). The CDR3 sequence is CASAGAQNIQYF. The CDR3 nucleotides are TGTGCCAGCGCGGGGGCCCAAAACATTCAGTACTTC.

This sequence joins TRBV14 and TRBJ2-5; 11 nucleotides match TRBD2. This CDR3 contains 16 residues. Germline values: CDR1 SGHDN, CDR2 FVKESK. With V trimmed by 4 bases and J by 4 bases, 8 bases remained unmatched. Here the CDR3 reads CASSLLSGRASETQYF. For the CDR3, the DNA is TGTGCCAGCAGCCTGCTTAGCGGGAGGGCATCAGAGACCCAGTACTTC.

This clonotype was counted at least ten times. The chain combines TRBV12-3 or TRBV12-4 with TRBJ2-7; 8 bases are shared with TRBD2. The CDR3 covers 14 residues. The junction had 8 bases not matched to a gene; V was cut back by 6 bases and J by 4 bases. CDR3 amino acids: CASRPSGSRYEQYF. In DNA form, the CDR3 reads TGTGCCAGCAGACCAAGCGGGAGTCGATACGAGCAGTACTTC.

This clonotype was picked up a small number of times. V is TRBV12-3 or TRBV12-4 and J is TRBJ2-7, with D uncertain. This CDR3 contains 15 residues. Between the trimmed V and J ends, which lost 5 bases and 3 bases, there was a span of 17 bases. The CDR3 region is CASSPPVGRGYEQYF. DNA of the CDR3: TGTGCCAGCAGTCCCCCGGTAGGAAGAGGCTACGAGCAGTACTTC.

The chain couples TRBV7-7 to TRBJ2-3, with 10 positions matching TRBD1. In germline, CDR1 is SSHAT, CDR2 FNYEAQ (reference sequence). The CDR3 contains 15 residues. The V segment lost 3 bases and the J segment 4 bases; nucleotides outside the gene matches: 4. The DNA of the CDR3 is TGTGCCAGCAGCTTGGGGACAGGGGAATCAGATACGCAGTATTTT. Its translation is CASSLGTGESDTQYF.

The chain couples TRBV20-1 to TRBJ1-1; D is ambiguous. The CDR3 is 13 amino acids. Germline loops: CDR1 DFQATT, CDR2 SNEGSKA (reference sequence). CDR3 nucleotide sequence: TGCAGCCGCCCCGTTGAAGGGTCCGGTGAAGCTTTCTTT. Its protein is CSRPVEGSGEAFF.

The chain recombines TRBV5-5 with TRBJ2-5; 13 nucleotides agree with TRBD2. Germline values: CDR1 SGHKS, CDR2 YYEKEE (reference sequence). This CDR3 comprises 15 residues. The V and J ends lost 5 bases and 3 bases, in that order; junction bases with no gene match: 4. The CDR3 is CASRLAGGTEETQYF. The CDR3 DNA is TGTGCCAGCAGACTAGCGGGAGGGACGGAAGAGACCCAGTACTTC.

This clonotype was seen only a few times. The V and J genes are TRBV6-5 and TRBJ1-4, with D perhaps TRBD1 (6 bases). V was pared by 2 bases and J by 11 bases, with 15 bases between. The germline gives CDR1 MNHEY, CDR2 SVGAGI. The CDR3 totals 14 residues. Here the CDR3 reads CASSYEQGWGKLFF. For the CDR3, the DNA is TGTGCCAGCAGTTACGAACAGGGATGGGGGAAACTGTTTTTT.

The chain combines TRBV24-1 with TRBJ2-1; TRBD2 agrees at 12 bases. Germline values: CDR1 KGHDR, CDR2 SFDVKD. J gave up 4 bases and V 2 bases, and 5 bases lay outside the gene matches. The CDR3 spans 17 residues. CDR3 DNA: TGTGCCACCAGTGATTCTAGCGGGAGGGTAGGTTACAATGAGCAGTTCTTC. It yields the protein CATSDSSGRVGYNEQFF.

V is TRBV19 and J is TRBJ2-1; TRBD2 matches at 16 bases. Germline CDR1 is LNHDA and CDR2 is SQIVND (reference sequence). The CDR3 has 17 amino acids. The V gene end was trimmed by 5 bases and the J gene end by 5 bases; junction bases not matched to a gene: 6. CDR3 sequence (DNA): TGTGCCAGTAGTGACGGGACTAGCGGGAGGGCCGACAATGAGCAGTTCTTC. Protein: CASSDGTSGRADNEQFF.

The chain uses TRBV25-1 and TRBJ2-5, with 10 bases matching TRBD2. V lost 8 bases and J lost 1; bases outside the gene matches: 10. Germline V lookup: CDR1 MGHDK, CDR2 SYGVNS. This CDR3 has 16 residues. The CDR3 protein is CASGPSGRGGQETQYF. CDR3 DNA: TGTGCCAGCGGACCTAGCGGGAGAGGTGGCCAAGAGACCCAGTACTTC.

Many counts were recorded for this clonotype. This chain connects TRBV4-1 to TRBJ2-7; 10 nucleotides match TRBD1. In germline, CDR1 is MGHRA, CDR2 YSYEKL. V trimming: 4 bases; J trimming: 6 bases; junction bases outside the gene matches: 12. CDR3 length: 16 amino acids. CDR3 amino acids: CASSPIVRDRGGEQYF. CDR3 bases: TGCGCCAGCAGCCCTATAGTCCGGGACAGGGGAGGCGAGCAGTACTTC.

The rearrangement uses TRBV27 and TRBJ1-1; D call uncertain. The CDR3 contains 13 residues. V lost 3 bases, J lost 3 bases, and 8 bases lay in between. Germline V CDR1 and CDR2: MNHEY, SMNVEV (reference sequence). DNA for the CDR3: TGTGCCAGCAGTTTTCGGGAGCACACTGAAGCTTTCTTT. Residues: CASSFREHTEAFF.

This clonotype was counted only a few times. The chain has TRBV5-5 and TRBJ2-5; 10 nucleotides line up with TRBD2. CDR3 size: 15 residues. Germline CDR1 SGHKS, CDR2 YYEKEE (reference sequence). J was trimmed by 5 bases and V by 0 bases; bases with no gene match: 4. CDR3 in DNA: TGTGCCAGCAGCTTGGTGCTAGCGGGAGCCGAGACCCAGTACTTC. As protein: CASSLVLAGAETQYF. The complete variable domain, with remaining parts taken from reference TRBV5-5 and TRBJ2-5, reads DAGVTQSPTHLIKTRGQQVTLRCSPISGHKSVSWYQQVLGQGPQFIFQYYEKEERGRGNFPDRFSARQFPNYSSELNVNALLLGDSALYLCASSLVLAGAETQYFGPGTRLLVL.

J is TRBJ2-1 and V is TRBV7-7; TRBD1 might be the D (6 bases). V gave up 3 bases and J gave up 7 bases, with 10 bases separating them. The V gene's germline CDR1 is SSHAT and CDR2 FNYEAQ (reference sequence). The CDR3 runs 13 residues. This CDR3 reads CASSFNRDNEQFF. As DNA, the CDR3 is TGTGCCAGCAGCTTTAACAGGGATAATGAGCAGTTCTTC.

This chain joins TRBV20-1 and TRBJ2-3; D unresolved. CDR1 and CDR2 (germline): DFQATT, SNEGSKA (reference sequence). The CDR3 extends over 12 amino acids. V lost 4 bases, J lost 6 bases, and 11 bases lay in between. The CDR3: CSAMIIHDTQYF. CDR3 nucleotides: TGCAGTGCTATGATAATTCATGATACGCAGTATTTT.

This chain joins TRBV18 and TRBJ2-1; 9 positions match TRBD2. Trimming cost V 2 bases and J 0 bases; bases outside gene matches: 5. The CDR3 runs 17 residues. CDR1 is KGHSH and CDR2 is LQKENI in the germline V gene. In nucleotides, the CDR3 is TGTGCCAGCTCACCAGTGTCTAGCGGGGCCTCCTACAATGAGCAGTTCTTC. Encoded protein: CASSPVSSGASYNEQFF. Full variable domain (missing parts from reference TRBV18 and TRBJ2-1): NAGVMQNPRHLVRRRGQEARLRCSPMKGHSHVYWYRQLPEEGLKFMVYLQKENIIDESGMPKERFSAEFPKEGPSILRIQQVVRGDSAAYFCASSPVSSGASYNEQFFGPGTRLTVL.

This clonotype was detected only a few times. The chain links TRBV10-1 to TRBJ2-1, with D unresolved. CDR1 WNHNN and CDR2 SYGVQD come from the germline V gene (reference sequence). The CDR3 totals 14 residues. The V end lost 8 bases, the J end lost 0 bases, and 11 bases lay between the germline ends. CDR3 loop: CASFAARSYNEQFF. The CDR3 nucleotides read TGCGCCAGCTTCGCGGCCCGCTCCTACAATGAGCAGTTCTTC.

This clonotype has only a few counts. The V gene is TRBV20-1, the J gene TRBJ2-5; D might be TRBD2 (6 bases). Germline loops: CDR1 DFQATT, CDR2 SNEGSKA (reference sequence). V was shortened by 1 base and J by 2 bases, with 8 bases between the two germline ends. CDR3 size: 13 residues. This chain's CDR3 is CSARGLGQETQYF. CDR3 DNA sequence: TGCAGTGCTAGAGGACTAGGGCAAGAGACCCAGTACTTC.

Many counts were recorded for this clonotype. The rearrangement joins TRBV7-7 to TRBJ2-2; D remains ambiguous. Germline V CDR1 and CDR2: SSHAT, FNYEAQ (reference sequence). The V end was cut by 0 bases, the J end by 6 bases, with 8 bases between. The CDR3 covers 14 residues. The CDR3 region is CASSLARSAGELFF. The CDR3 DNA is TGTGCCAGCAGCTTAGCTCGGTCCGCCGGGGAGCTGTTTTTT.

V and J are TRBV29-1 and TRBJ2-7; 10 positions match TRBD2. Germline V gene sequence: CDR1 SQVTM, CDR2 ANQGSEA. The CDR3 is 15 amino acids. With 3 bases clipped from V and 7 bases from J, the junction kept 12 bases outside the gene matches. The CDR3 sequence: CSVDSGLAGVGEQYF. Written as DNA, the CDR3 is TGCAGCGTTGATAGTGGTCTAGCGGGAGTCGGGGAGCAGTACTTC.

This clonotype was counted only a few times. A junction end diverges from the germline sequence, so it may reflect a read error. This sequence joins TRBV4-1 and TRBJ1-6; D is ambiguous. In germline, CDR1 is MGHRA, CDR2 YSYEKL. This CDR3 is built from 17 residues. The CDR3 nucleotides read TGCGCCAGCAGCCAAGACCCCGGTGGGGTGATCAATTCCCCCCTCCACTTT. It encodes CASSQDPGGVINSPLHF.

The chain links TRBV2 to TRBJ2-1, with 11 nucleotides matching TRBD2. V lost 6 bases, J lost 10 bases, and 11 bases stayed unmatched. The CDR3 runs to 15 residues. CDR1 and CDR2 from the germline V gene are SNHLY and FYNNEI. The CDR3 DNA follows: TGTGCCAGCAGAATTACTAGCGGGAGTATTAACGAGCAGTTCTTC. Translated: CASRITSGSINEQFF.

There are a few counts of this clonotype. The chain carries TRBV2 and TRBJ2-3; 10 bases are shared with TRBD2. With V trimmed by 3 bases and J by 6 bases, 6 bases remained unmatched. Germline V lookup: CDR1 SNHLY, CDR2 FYNNEI. This CDR3 is built from 15 residues. The CDR3 is CASSDAAGGGDTQYF. The CDR3 DNA is TGTGCCAGCAGTGATGCAGCGGGAGGGGGGGATACGCAGTATTTT.